This is a list of T cell receptor beta chains from one sample in a study of shared clonotypes between healthy human individuals. Some clones are missing from TCRdb's copy, which holds only in-frame ones; the method was immunoSEQ multiplex PCR. The table has hundreds of thousands of clones, 90% to 95% seen once. Sample: naive CD8+ T cells sorted from blood. These receptors were obtained from a man aged 25-40 years in good health. Each CDR3 is given with its conserved first and last residue. D genes are given only for firm matches. Only some rows state a clone size, as once, few, many or a class for expanded clones.

j_call v_call d_call clone_size cdr3_aa cdr3_nt
TRBJ2-7 TRBV7-9 TRBD1 . CASSRRDSTSYEQYF TGTGCCAGCAGCCGAAGGGACAGTACCTCCTACGAGCAGTACTTC
TRBJ2-7 TRBV5-1 TRBD2 . CASSLSSAAYRGVSYEQYF TGCGCCAGCAGCTTATCATCCGCGGCCTATCGGGGGGTCTCCTACGAGCAGTACTTC
TRBJ1-5 TRBV11-2 . . CASSLGSNQPQHF TGTGCCAGCAGCTTAGGGAGCAATCAGCCCCAGCATTTT
TRBJ2-1 TRBV27 TRBD2 . CASRPSGRFNEQFF TGTGCCAGCCGCCCTAGCGGGAGATTCAATGAGCAGTTCTTC
TRBJ2-2 TRBV7-9 TRBD2 . CASSLGLENTGELFF TGTGCCAGCAGCTTGGGACTAGAGAACACCGGGGAGCTGTTTTTT
TRBJ2-7 TRBV5-1 TRBD1 . CASSTGQGGDEQYF TGCGCCAGCAGCACGGGACAGGGGGGCGACGAGCAGTACTTC
TRBJ2-7 TRBV11-2 . . CASSLSFNRVQGEQYF TGTGCCAGCAGCCTCTCATTCAACAGGGTTCAAGGCGAGCAGTACTTC
TRBJ1-2 TRBV7-9 . . CASSLGPTDWGNYGYTF TGTGCCAGCAGCTTAGGGCCGACGGACTGGGGGAACTATGGCTACACCTTC
TRBJ2-3 TRBV5-1 . . CASSLDGDSTDTQYF TGCGCCAGCAGCTTGGATGGGGACAGCACAGATACGCAGTATTTT
TRBJ2-2 TRBV7-2 TRBD2 . CASSSRLAGGLNTGELFF TGTGCCAGCAGCTCCCGACTAGCGGGAGGCCTGAACACCGGGGAGCTGTTTTTT
TRBJ1-1 TRBV14 . . CASSQVGGPTEAFF TGTGCCAGCAGCCAAGTAGGGGGTCCCACTGAAGCTTTCTTT
TRBJ2-7 TRBV6-5 . . CASSLSVSSYEQYF TGTGCCAGCAGCCTCAGCGTATCCTCCTACGAGCAGTACTTC
TRBJ2-7 TRBV29-1 TRBD1 . CSVEGGDRDRAEEQYF TGCAGCGTTGAAGGGGGGGACCGGGACAGGGCGGAAGAGCAGTACTTC
TRBJ2-3 TRBV5-6 TRBD2 . CASSFLTSGFGEQDTQYF TGTGCCAGCAGCTTTTTGACTAGCGGGTTTGGGGAGCAAGATACGCAGTATTTT
TRBJ1-4 TRBV5-3 . . CASSSTGGGREKLFF TGTGCCAGCAGCTCCACAGGCGGTGGTCGTGAAAAACTGTTTTTT
TRBJ2-1 TRBV27 TRBD2 once CASKKGGSKYNEQFF TGTGCCAGCAAAAAGGGCGGGAGCAAGTACAATGAGCAGTTCTTC
TRBJ2-2 TRBV7-2 . . CASSYRTGELFF TGTGCCAGCAGCTATAGAACCGGGGAGCTGTTTTTT
TRBJ2-7 TRBV13 . few CASSPQSHYEQYF TGTGCCAGCAGCCCACAGTCTCACTACGAGCAGTACTTC
TRBJ2-5 TRBV4-2 TRBD2 . CASSQAGSGRAGTTQYF TGTGCCAGCAGCCAAGCCGGTAGCGGGAGGGCGGGGACGACCCAGTACTTC
TRBJ2-7 TRBV7-9 TRBD1 once CASSNTDRGYYEQYF TGTGCCAGCAGCAACACGGACAGGGGATACTACGAGCAGTACTTC
TRBJ2-7 TRBV19 . . CASSIRGGQVVYEQYF TGTGCCAGTAGTATAAGGGGCGGCCAAGTAGTCTACGAGCAGTACTTC
TRBJ2-7 TRBV27 TRBD2 . CASRGTSNHEQYF TGTGCCAGCCGGGGGACTAGTAACCACGAGCAGTACTTC
TRBJ2-2 TRBV9 TRBD2 . CASSSSGGPWTGELFF TGTGCCAGCAGCAGCTCGGGAGGGCCTTGGACCGGGGAGCTGTTTTTT
TRBJ2-5 TRBV6-5 . . CASSPPGTQETQYF TGTGCCAGCAGTCCCCCGGGAACCCAAGAGACCCAGTACTTC
TRBJ1-2 TRBV12-5 TRBD1 . CASGLTGGAWGYTF TGTGCTAGTGGTCTTACAGGGGGCGCGTGGGGCTACACCTTC
TRBJ2-7 TRBV9 . . CASSVVGGTDEQYF TGTGCCAGCAGCGTAGTTGGCGGGACCGACGAGCAGTACTTC
TRBJ2-7 TRBV11-2 . many CASSSSASYEQYF TGTGCCAGCAGCTCCTCCGCCTCCTACGAGCAGTACTTC
TRBJ2-7 TRBV27 . . CASSLSWASEQYF TGTGCCAGCAGTTTATCATGGGCGTCTGAGCAGTACTTC
TRBJ2-1 TRBV29-1 . . CSVEGSSYNEQFF TGCAGCGTTGAGGGGAGCTCCTACAATGAGCAGTTCTTC
TRBJ2-7 TRBV7-9 . . CASSLGGSPWSFF TGTGCCAGCAGCTTAGGTGGCAGCCCCTGGTCTTTCTTC
TRBJ2-3 TRBV5-4 . . CASSFGAGTDTQYF .
TRBJ2-3 TRBV12-5 . . CASAPFTDTQYF TGTGCTAGTGCCCCTTTCACAGATACGCAGTATTTT
TRBJ2-2 TRBV5-1 . . CASNWHLPGDTGELFF TGCGCCAGCAACTGGCACCTACCTGGAGACACCGGGGAGCTGTTTTTT
TRBJ2-3 TRBV5-6 . . CASRTDPRADTQYF TGTGCCAGCAGAACGGACCCCCGCGCGGATACGCAGTATTTT
TRBJ1-1 TRBV10-1 . . CASSDTLSLGTEAFF TGCGCCAGCAGTGATACTCTCAGTTTGGGCACTGAAGCTTTCTTT
TRBJ2-4 TRBV28 . . CASSPSLRPGQYF TGTGCCAGCAGTCCCTCCCTTAGACCTGGACAGTACTTC
TRBJ2-3 TRBV13 TRBD2 . CASSLVDLAGGRNTQYF TGTGCCAGCAGCTTAGTAGACCTAGCGGGAGGGCGTAATACGCAGTATTTT
TRBJ2-1 TRBV19 TRBD2 once CASSIILAEYNEQFF TGTGCCAGTAGTATTATACTAGCGGAGTACAATGAGCAGTTCTTC
TRBJ2-1 TRBV4-3 TRBD2 . CASSQGSGSYNEQFF TGCGCCAGCAGCCAAGGGAGCGGGAGCTACAATGAGCAGTTCTTC
TRBJ2-7 TRBV5-1 TRBD1 . CASSLAGTGGYEQYF TGCGCCAGCAGCTTGGCCGGGACAGGGGGTTACGAGCAGTACTTC
TRBJ2-7 TRBV2 TRBD2 . CASSATSGAYEQYF TGTGCCAGCAGTGCAACTAGCGGAGCTTACGAGCAGTACTTC
TRBJ2-7 TRBV19 . . CASSAQGPNEQYF TGTGCCAGTAGTGCACAGGGTCCGAACGAGCAGTACTTC
TRBJ2-1 TRBV7-6 TRBD2 . CASSPEWAGASGVSYNEQFF TGTGCCAGCAGCCCCGAGTGGGCGGGGGCTAGCGGGGTTTCCTACAATGAGCAGTTCTTC
TRBJ1-2 TRBV5-4 TRBD1 . CASSPLTRDRGIWGYTF TGTGCCAGCAGCCCACTAACTAGGGACAGGGGGATTTGGGGCTACACCTTC
TRBJ2-5 TRBV7-9 . . CASSLGLVETQYF TGTGCCAGCAGCTTAGGACTAGTGGAGACCCAGTACTTC
TRBJ2-2 TRBV11-3 TRBD1 . CASSPGATGGSGELFF TGTGCCAGCAGCCCAGGGGCGACAGGGGGGTCCGGGGAGCTGTTTTTT
TRBJ2-7 TRBV10-3 . . CAIRGPDYEQYF TGTGCCATCAGGGGGCCGGACTACGAGCAGTACTTC
TRBJ2-1 TRBV7-3 TRBD1 few CASGTGDNEQFF TGTGCCAGTGGGACAGGGGACAATGAGCAGTTCTTC
TRBJ2-7 TRBV27 . . CASSSRAASSYEQYF TGTGCCAGCAGTTCCCGGGCGGCGAGCTCCTACGAGCAGTACTTC
TRBJ1-5 TRBV28 . . CASKLRLDRNQPQHF TGTGCCAGCAAGCTCAGGTTAGATCGCAATCAGCCCCAGCATTTT
TRBJ2-1 TRBV27 TRBD2 . CASSPTSGRGSYNEQFF TGTGCCAGCAGCCCGACTAGCGGGAGGGGCTCCTACAATGAGCAGTTCTTC
TRBJ2-1 TRBV4-3 TRBD2 . CASSLGTSGSNEQFF TGCGCCAGCAGCCTCGGGACTAGCGGGAGTAATGAGCAGTTCTTC
TRBJ2-7 TRBV4-3 . . CASSQDRTSYEQYF TGCGCCAGCAGCCAAGATAGGACTTCCTACGAGCAGTACTTC
TRBJ2-5 TRBV27 TRBD1 . CASSPLGQGLRETQYF TGTGCCAGCAGCCCTCTCGGACAGGGCCTCCGGGAGACCCAGTACTTC
TRBJ1-3 TRBV9 . . CASSVGPNSGNTIYF TGTGCCAGCAGCGTAGGGCCAAACTCTGGAAACACCATATATTTT
TRBJ2-4 TRBV6-1 . . CASKDSWSNIQYF TGTGCCAGCAAGGACAGCTGGTCAAACATTCAGTACTTC
TRBJ2-1 TRBV29-1 TRBD2 . CSVPPGLAGYNEQFF TGCAGCGTTCCCCCCGGGTTAGCGGGTTACAATGAGCAGTTCTTC
TRBJ2-7 TRBV6-5 . . CASSYEGVDSYEQYF TGTGCCAGCAGTTACGAGGGGGTTGACTCCTACGAGCAGTACTTC
TRBJ2-7 TRBV27 TRBD2 . CASSGAGRGAIYEQYF TGTGCCAGCAGTGGGGCAGGGCGGGGGGCAATCTACGAGCAGTACTTC